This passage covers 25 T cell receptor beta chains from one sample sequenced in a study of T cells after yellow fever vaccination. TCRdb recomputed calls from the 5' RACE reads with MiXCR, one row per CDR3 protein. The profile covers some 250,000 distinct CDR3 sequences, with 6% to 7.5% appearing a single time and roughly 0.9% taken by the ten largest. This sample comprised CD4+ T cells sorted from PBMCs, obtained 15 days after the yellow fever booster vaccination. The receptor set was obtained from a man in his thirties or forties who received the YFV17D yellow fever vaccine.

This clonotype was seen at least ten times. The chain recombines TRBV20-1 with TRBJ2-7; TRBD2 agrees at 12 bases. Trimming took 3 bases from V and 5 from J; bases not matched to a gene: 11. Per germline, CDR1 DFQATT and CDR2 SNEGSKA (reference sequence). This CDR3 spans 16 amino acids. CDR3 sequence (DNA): TGCAGTGCTAGTGTTCTAGCGGGAGGGCCGGCCCACGAGCAGTACTTC. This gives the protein CSASVLAGGPAHEQYF.

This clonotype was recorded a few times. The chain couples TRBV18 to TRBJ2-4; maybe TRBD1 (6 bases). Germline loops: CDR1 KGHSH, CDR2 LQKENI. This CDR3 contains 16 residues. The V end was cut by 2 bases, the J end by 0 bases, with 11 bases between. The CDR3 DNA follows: TGTGCCAGCTCACCAGGGCAGGGGTTAGCCAAAAACATTCAGTACTTC. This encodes CASSPGQGLAKNIQYF.

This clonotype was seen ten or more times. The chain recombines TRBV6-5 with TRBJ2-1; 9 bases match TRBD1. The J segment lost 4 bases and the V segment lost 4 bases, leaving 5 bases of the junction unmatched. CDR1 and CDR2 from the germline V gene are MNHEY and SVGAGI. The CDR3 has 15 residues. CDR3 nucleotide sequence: TGTGCCAGCAGTTCCCCGGGACAGGGTTACAATGAGCAGTTCTTC. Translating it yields CASSSPGQGYNEQFF.

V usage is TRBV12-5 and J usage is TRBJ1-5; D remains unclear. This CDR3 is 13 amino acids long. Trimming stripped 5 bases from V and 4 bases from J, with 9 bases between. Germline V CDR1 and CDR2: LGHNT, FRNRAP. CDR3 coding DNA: TGTGCTAGTGGTCTGCACCCGAATCAGCCCCAGCATTTT. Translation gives CASGLHPNQPQHF.

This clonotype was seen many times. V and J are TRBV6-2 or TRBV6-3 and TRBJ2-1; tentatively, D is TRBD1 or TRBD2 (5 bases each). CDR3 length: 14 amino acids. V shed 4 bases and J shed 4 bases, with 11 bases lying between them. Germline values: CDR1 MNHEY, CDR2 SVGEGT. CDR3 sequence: CASSSRGPYNEQFF. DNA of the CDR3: TGTGCCAGCAGTTCGAGGGGACCATACAATGAGCAGTTCTTC.

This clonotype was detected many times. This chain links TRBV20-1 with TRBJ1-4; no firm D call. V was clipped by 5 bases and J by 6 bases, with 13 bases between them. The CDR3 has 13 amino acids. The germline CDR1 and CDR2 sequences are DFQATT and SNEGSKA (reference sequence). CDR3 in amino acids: CSAFSVGDEKLFF. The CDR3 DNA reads TGCAGTGCTTTTTCCGTCGGGGATGAAAAACTGTTTTTT.

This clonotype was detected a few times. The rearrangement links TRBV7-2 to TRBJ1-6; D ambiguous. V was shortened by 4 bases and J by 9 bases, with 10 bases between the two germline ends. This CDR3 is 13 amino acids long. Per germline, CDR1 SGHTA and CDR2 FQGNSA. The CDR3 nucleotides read TGTGCCAGCAGCTCGGATCGGTTTTCACCCCTCCACTTT. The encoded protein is CASSSDRFSPLHF.

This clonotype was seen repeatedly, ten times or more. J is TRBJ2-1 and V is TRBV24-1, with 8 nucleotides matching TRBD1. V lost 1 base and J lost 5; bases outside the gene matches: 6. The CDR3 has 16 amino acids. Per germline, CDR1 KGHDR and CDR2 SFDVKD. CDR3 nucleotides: TGTGCCACCAGTGATTTTGGTCAGGGGGCCAACAATGAGCAGTTCTTC. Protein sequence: CATSDFGQGANNEQFF.

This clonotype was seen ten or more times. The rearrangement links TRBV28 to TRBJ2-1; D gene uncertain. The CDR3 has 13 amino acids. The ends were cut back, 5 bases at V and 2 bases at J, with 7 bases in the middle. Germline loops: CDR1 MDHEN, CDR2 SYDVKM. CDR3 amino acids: CASSGSPYNEQFF. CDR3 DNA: TGTGCCAGCAGTGGGTCCCCCTACAATGAGCAGTTCTTC.

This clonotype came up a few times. The CDR3 sequence is CASRAVATNEQFF. The DNA of the CDR3 is TGTGCCAGCAGGGCGGTCGCGACCAATGAGCAGTTCTTC. The J gene is TRBJ2-1, the V gene TRBV12-3 or TRBV12-4; no clear D gene. CDR3 length equals 13 residues. V was clipped by 6 bases and J by 6 bases, with 12 bases between them.

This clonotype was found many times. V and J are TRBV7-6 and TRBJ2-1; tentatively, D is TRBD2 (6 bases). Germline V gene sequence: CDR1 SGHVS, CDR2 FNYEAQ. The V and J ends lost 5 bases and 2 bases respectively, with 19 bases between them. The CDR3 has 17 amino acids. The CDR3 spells CASSPQIRGNAYNEQFF. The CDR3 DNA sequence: TGTGCCAGCAGCCCCCAAATACGGGGGAATGCCTACAATGAGCAGTTCTTC.

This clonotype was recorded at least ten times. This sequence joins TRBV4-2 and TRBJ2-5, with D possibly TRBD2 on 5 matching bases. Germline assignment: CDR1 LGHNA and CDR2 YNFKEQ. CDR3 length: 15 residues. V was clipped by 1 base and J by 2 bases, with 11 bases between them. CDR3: CASSQGASSQETQYF. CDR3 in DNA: TGTGCCAGCAGCCAAGGGGCTAGCAGTCAAGAGACCCAGTACTTC.

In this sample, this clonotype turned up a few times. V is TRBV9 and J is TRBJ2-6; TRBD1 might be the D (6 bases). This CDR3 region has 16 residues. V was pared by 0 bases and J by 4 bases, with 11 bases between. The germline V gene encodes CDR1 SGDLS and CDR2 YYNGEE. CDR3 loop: CASSVGPGQGANVLTF. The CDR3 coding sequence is TGTGCCAGCAGCGTAGGTCCGGGACAAGGGGCCAACGTCCTGACTTTC.

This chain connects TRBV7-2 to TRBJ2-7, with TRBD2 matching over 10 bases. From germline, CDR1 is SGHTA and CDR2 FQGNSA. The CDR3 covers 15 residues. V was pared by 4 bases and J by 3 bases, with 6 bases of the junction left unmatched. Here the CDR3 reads CASSSTSGKNYEQYF. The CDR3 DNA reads TGTGCCAGCAGCTCCACTAGCGGGAAAAACTACGAGCAGTACTTC.

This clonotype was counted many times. The CDR3 DNA follows: TGCAGTGCTAGCGGACTAGCGGGAGCTGAGCAGTTCTTC. Translated: CSASGLAGAEQFF. This chain joins TRBV20-1 and TRBJ2-1, with 13 positions matching TRBD2. The CDR3 has 13 amino acids. J gave up 9 bases and V 3 bases, and 2 bases lay outside the gene matches. Germline V gene lookup returns CDR1 DFQATT and CDR2 SNEGSKA (reference sequence).

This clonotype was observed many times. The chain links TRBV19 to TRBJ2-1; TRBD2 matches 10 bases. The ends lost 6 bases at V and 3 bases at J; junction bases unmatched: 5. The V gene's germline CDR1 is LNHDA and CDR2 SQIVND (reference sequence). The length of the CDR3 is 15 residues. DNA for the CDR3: TGTGCCAGTAGACCCAGCGGGAGGGTCTACAATGAGCAGTTCTTC. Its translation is CASRPSGRVYNEQFF.

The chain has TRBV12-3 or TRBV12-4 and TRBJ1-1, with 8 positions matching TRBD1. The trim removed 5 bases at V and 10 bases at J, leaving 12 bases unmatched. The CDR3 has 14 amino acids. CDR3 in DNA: TGTGCCAGCAGTACTCAGGGGGCGCGGGTTGGAGCTTTCTTT. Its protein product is CASSTQGARVGAFF.

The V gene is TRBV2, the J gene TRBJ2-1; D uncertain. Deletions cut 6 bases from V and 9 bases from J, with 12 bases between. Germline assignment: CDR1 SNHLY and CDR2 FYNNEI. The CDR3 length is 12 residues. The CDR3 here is CASSPTVGEQFF. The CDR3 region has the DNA TGTGCCAGCAGCCCAACTGTGGGTGAGCAGTTCTTC.

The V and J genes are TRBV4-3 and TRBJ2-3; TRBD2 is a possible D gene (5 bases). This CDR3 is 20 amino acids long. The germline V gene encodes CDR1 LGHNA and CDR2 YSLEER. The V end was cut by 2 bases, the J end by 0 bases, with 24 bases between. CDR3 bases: TGCGCCAGCAGCCAACGAGGGTCGAAAAATACATTAACTAGCACAGATACGCAGTATTTT. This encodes CASSQRGSKNTLTSTDTQYF.

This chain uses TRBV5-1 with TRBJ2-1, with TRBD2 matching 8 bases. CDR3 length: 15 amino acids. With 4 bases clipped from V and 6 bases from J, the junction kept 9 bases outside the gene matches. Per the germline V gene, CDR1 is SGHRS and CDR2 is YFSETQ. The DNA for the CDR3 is TGCGCCAGCAGCATAATTCCGGGACTAGGCAATGAGCAGTTCTTC. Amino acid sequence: CASSIIPGLGNEQFF.

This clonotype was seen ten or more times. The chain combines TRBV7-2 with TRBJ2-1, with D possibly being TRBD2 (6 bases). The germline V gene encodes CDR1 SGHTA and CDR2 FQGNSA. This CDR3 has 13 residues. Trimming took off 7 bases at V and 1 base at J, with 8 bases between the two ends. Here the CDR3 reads CASNAGSYNEQFF. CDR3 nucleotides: TGTGCCAGCAACGCGGGGTCCTACAATGAGCAGTTCTTC.

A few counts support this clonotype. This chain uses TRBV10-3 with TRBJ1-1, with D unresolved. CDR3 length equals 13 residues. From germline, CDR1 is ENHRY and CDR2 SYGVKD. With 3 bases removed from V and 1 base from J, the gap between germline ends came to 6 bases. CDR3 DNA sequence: TGTGCCATCAGTGACTCAGGGAACACTGAAGCTTTCTTT. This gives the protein CAISDSGNTEAFF.

DNA for the CDR3: TGCGCCAGCAGTCAATCGGGTTTCAATGGTAGCGGGAGGACCGGGGAGCTGTTTTTT. It is translated as CASSQSGFNGSGRTGELFF. The gene calls are TRBV23-1 and TRBJ2-2; 10 bases agree with TRBD2. TRBV23-1 counts as an open reading frame of uncertain function. The CDR3 contains 19 residues. Germline trimming cut 0 bases from V and 5 bases from J; bases unmatched to any gene: 12.

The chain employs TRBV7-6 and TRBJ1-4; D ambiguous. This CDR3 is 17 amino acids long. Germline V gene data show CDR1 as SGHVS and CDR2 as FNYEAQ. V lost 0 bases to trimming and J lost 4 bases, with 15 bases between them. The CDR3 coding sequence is TGTGCCAGCAGCTTAGCATTGGCCGCCGGCGGTAATGAAAAACTGTTTTTT. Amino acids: CASSLALAAGGNEKLFF.

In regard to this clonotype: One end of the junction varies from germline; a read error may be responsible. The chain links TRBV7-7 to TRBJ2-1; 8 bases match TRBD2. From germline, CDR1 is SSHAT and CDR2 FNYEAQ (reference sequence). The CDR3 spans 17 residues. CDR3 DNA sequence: TGTGCTAGCAGCCTCACCCCAGCGGGAGTGTCGCACAATGAGCAGTTCTTC. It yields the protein CASSLTPAGVSHNEQFF.